The rows below give T cell receptor beta chains drawn from one sample of a study of blood T cell repertoires in COVID-19. Profiled with immunoSEQ multiplex PCR; TCRdb holds only in-frame clones, not every one. The repertoire has approximately 92,000 clones, around 84% of them found once; the top ten carry around 2%. Source material: peripheral blood. The source is a man between 65 and 85 years old with active or convalescent COVID-19. Both conserved end residues are part of each CDR3.

v_gene,j_gene,CDR3aa
TRBV6-2/TRBV6-3,TRBJ1-4,CASSYGWRATNEKLFF
TRBV3-1/TRBV3-2,TRBJ1-5,CASSPRLGDNQPQHF
TRBV27,TRBJ1-2,CASSFTVGTGMHGYTF
TRBV5-1,TRBJ1-1,CASSLEGDRGATEAFF
TRBV4-1,TRBJ2-5,CASSQLLSQETQYF
TRBV5-1,TRBJ2-7,CASSPGRTGGGLRSEQYF
TRBV3-1/TRBV3-2,TRBJ1-1,CASTRGGTEAFF
TRBV10-3,TRBJ2-7,CATGTTGSAYEQYF
TRBV5-6,TRBJ2-5,CASGGTSEKETQYF
TRBV18,TRBJ1-1,CASSPPGQLNTEAFF
TRBV18,TRBJ2-7,CASSPGQGFVYEQYF
TRBV5-1,TRBJ2-5,CASWRGRPGETQYF
TRBV15,TRBJ2-5,CATSSSGGQETQYF
TRBV2,TRBJ1-1,CASSDQGWATEAFF